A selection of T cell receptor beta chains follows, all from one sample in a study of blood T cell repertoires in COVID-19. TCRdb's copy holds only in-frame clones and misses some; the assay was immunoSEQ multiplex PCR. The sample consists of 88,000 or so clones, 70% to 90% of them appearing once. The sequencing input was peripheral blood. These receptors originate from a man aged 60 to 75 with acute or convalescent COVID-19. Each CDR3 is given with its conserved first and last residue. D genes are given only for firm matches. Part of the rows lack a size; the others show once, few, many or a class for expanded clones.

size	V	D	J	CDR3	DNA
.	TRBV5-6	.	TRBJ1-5	CASSSGQPSNQPQHF	TGTGCCAGCAGTTCAGGACAACCTAGCAATCAGCCCCAGCATTTT
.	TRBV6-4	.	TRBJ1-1	CASKISQGSTEAFF	TGTGCCAGCAAGATCTCACAGGGTAGCACTGAAGCTTTCTTT
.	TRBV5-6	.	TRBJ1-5	CASSLRSFNQPQHF	TGTGCCAGCAGCTTGCGGTCTTTCAATCAGCCCCAGCATTTT
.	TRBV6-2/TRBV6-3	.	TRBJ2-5	CASSYRQGTQYF	TGTGCCAGCAGTTACCGACAAGGGACCCAGTACTTC
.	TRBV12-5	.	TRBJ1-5	CASGLGGHDNQPQHF	TGTGCTAGTGGTTTGGGGGGACACGACAATCAGCCCCAGCATTTT
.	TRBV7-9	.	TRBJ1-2	CASSFTTGTTNYGYTF	TGTGCCAGCAGCTTCACGACCGGGACAACTAACTATGGCTACACCTTC
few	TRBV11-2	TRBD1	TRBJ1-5	CASSPDRDLNQPQHF	TGTGCCAGCAGCCCGGACAGGGACCTTAATCAGCCCCAGCATTTT
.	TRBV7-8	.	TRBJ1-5	CASSQGLGGVGQPQHF	TGTGCCAGCAGCCAAGGCCTAGGGGGAGTAGGGCAGCCCCAGCATTTT
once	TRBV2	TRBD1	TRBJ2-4	CAGGQGEAKNIQYF	TGTGCCGGAGGACAGGGTGAGGCCAAAAACATTCAGTACTTC
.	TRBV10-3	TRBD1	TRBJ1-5	CAIRAGTGDYQPQHF	TGTGCCATCAGAGCCGGGACAGGGGATTATCAGCCCCAGCATTTT
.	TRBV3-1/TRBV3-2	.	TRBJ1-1	CASSRATREAFF	TGTGCCAGCAGCCGAGCGACCCGTGAAGCTTTCTTT
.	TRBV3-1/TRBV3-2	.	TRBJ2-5	CASSQLRGGGGTQYF	TGTGCCAGCAGCCAATTACGTGGGGGAGGGGGGACCCAGTACTTC
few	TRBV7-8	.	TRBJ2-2	CASSLALASTGELFF	TGTGCCAGCAGCTTAGCGCTAGCTAGCACCGGGGAGCTGTTTTTT
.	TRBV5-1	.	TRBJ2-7	CASSFNGETTYEQYF	TGCGCCAGCAGCTTCAACGGGGAGACAACCTACGAGCAGTACTTC
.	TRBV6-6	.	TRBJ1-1	CASRLAEAFF	TGTGCCAGCAGGCTTGCGGAAGCTTTCTTT
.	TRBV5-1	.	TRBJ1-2	CASSLSVQASDGYTF	TGCGCCAGCAGCTTATCGGTTCAGGCGTCCGATGGCTACACCTTC
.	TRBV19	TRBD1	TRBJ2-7	CASSLLSGRTGGHEQYF	TGTGCCAGTAGTCTCTTAAGCGGTCGGACAGGGGGCCACGAGCAGTACTTC
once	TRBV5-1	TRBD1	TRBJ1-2	CASSLPGQGAKGYTF	TGCGCCAGCAGCTTGCCGGGACAGGGGGCGAAGGGCTACACCTTC
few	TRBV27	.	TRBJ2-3	CASSSSGGKGLDTQYF	TGTGCCAGCAGTTCTTCCGGGGGTAAGGGTTTGGATACGCAGTATTTT
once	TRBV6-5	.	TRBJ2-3	CASRDGGINTQYF	TGTGCCAGCAGAGATGGGGGGATAAATACGCAGTATTTT
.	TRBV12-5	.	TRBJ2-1	CASGSGRGYNEQFF	TGTGCTAGTGGTTCCGGCAGGGGATACAATGAGCAGTTCTTC
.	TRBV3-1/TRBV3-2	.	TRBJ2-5	CASSLGGGQETQYF	TGTGCCAGCAGCCTCGGTGGAGGCCAAGAGACCCAGTACTTC
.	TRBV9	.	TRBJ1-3	CASSADRYSGNTIYF	TGTGCCAGCAGCGCAGACAGGTACTCTGGAAACACCATATATTTT
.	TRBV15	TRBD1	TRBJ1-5	CATSRAGQGYNQPQHF	TGTGCCACCAGCAGAGCGGGACAGGGATATAATCAGCCCCAGCATTTT